This TCR beta chain originates from a study of blood T cell repertoires in COVID-19. Sequencing used immunoSEQ multiplex PCR; TCRdb keeps in-frame clones, though not all of them. The sample has about 190,000 clones; 65% to 85% are singletons. The CDR3 covers 16 residues. After removal of 5 bases from V and 3 bases from J, the junction contained 12 bases not matched to a gene. CDR1 and CDR2 (germline): MNHEY, SMNVEV (reference sequence). Sequenced input: peripheral blood. The V and J genes are TRBV27 and TRBJ2-7; the match to TRBD2 covers 8 bases. The clonotype was recovered from a man aged 50-60 years with active or convalescent COVID-19. This CDR3 is CASSNSLSGSIYEQYF. CDR3 bases: TGTGCCAGCAGTAATAGTTTGAGCGGGAGTATCTACGAGCAGTACTTC.